These 14 T cell receptor beta chains were all obtained from the same sample, sequenced in a study of blood T cell repertoires in COVID-19 (dated by TCRdb to 2018 to 2020). Library creation used the immunoSEQ multiplex PCR assay. TCRdb retrieved this table from immuneACCESS and kept in-frame rearrangements only. Not all clones are present; in checked studies, unresolved V genes account for under half, and no reason is known for the remainder. Across this sample there are about 210,000 clones, with just under 85% seen only once. The ten largest clones take up roughly 8% of the sample. Sequencing used peripheral blood. Every receptor here comes from a woman aged 45-59 years with active or convalescent COVID-19.

This chain links TRBV10-3 with TRBJ2-3; 12 positions agree with TRBD1. The CDR3 length is 19 residues. After removal of 2 bases from V and 4 bases from J, the junction contained 13 bases not matched to a gene. CDR1 is ENHRY and CDR2 is SYGVKD in the germline V gene. The CDR3 reads CAISERGTGGVGGPDTQYF. In DNA, the CDR3 is TGTGCCATCAGTGAGCGGGGGACAGGGGGCGTCGGGGGCCCAGATACGCAGTATTTT.

This sequence joins TRBV6-5 and TRBJ1-2; 8 bases map to TRBD1. The CDR3 spans 15 residues. V dropped 4 bases and J dropped 5; count of bases not matched to a gene: 9. Germline V gene lookup returns CDR1 MNHEY and CDR2 SVGAGI. The CDR3 here is CASSWEQGGTYGYTF. DNA for the CDR3: TGTGCCAGCAGTTGGGAACAGGGGGGAACTTATGGCTACACCTTC.

This clone was seen just once. The gene calls are TRBV19 and TRBJ2-1; 13 bases fit TRBD2. The CDR3 has 16 residues. Losses at the gene ends were 1 base for V and 4 bases for J; bases not matched to a gene: 1. Germline V gives CDR1 LNHDA, CDR2 SQIVND (reference sequence). CDR3 sequence (DNA): TGTGCCAGTAGTATAGGACTAGCGGGAGGTTACAATGAGCAGTTCTTC. Translating gives CASSIGLAGGYNEQFF. The full variable domain, in which reference TRBV19 and TRBJ2-1 provide the parts outside the CDR3, is DGGITQSPKYLFRKEGQNVTLSCEQNLNHDAMYWYRQDPGQGLRLIYYSQIVNDFQKGDIAEGYSVSREKKESFPLTVTSAQKNPTAFYLCASSIGLAGGYNEQFFGPGTRLTVL.

The chain links TRBV30 to TRBJ1-4, with 7 bases identical to TRBD1. This CDR3 comprises 15 residues. Germline CDR1 is GTSNPN and CDR2 is SVGIG (reference sequence). V trimming: 2 bases; J trimming: 3 bases; junction bases outside the gene matches: 6. CDR3 sequence reads: CAWSPNRGANEKLFF. The CDR3 nucleotides are TGTGCCTGGAGTCCAAACAGGGGAGCTAATGAAAAACTGTTTTTT.

V gene TRBV5-1 combines with J gene TRBJ2-3, with D tentatively TRBD1 (6 bases). Trimming stripped 4 bases from V and 5 bases from J, with 14 bases between. The germline gives CDR1 SGHRS, CDR2 YFSETQ. This CDR3 is 14 amino acids long. Written as DNA, the CDR3 is TGCGCCAGCAGCCCTGTAATAGGGGGAGATACGCAGTATTTT. It encodes CASSPVIGGDTQYF. Supplemented by reference TRBV5-1 and TRBJ2-3, the full variable domain reads KAGVTQTPRYLIKTRGQQVTLSCSPISGHRSVSWYQQTPGQGLQFLFEYFSETQRNKGNFPGRFSGRQFSNSRSEMNVSTLELGDSALYLCASSPVIGGDTQYFGPGTRLTVL.

The J gene is TRBJ2-3, the V gene TRBV2; tentative D call: TRBD1 (5 bases). Germline-derived CDR1 and CDR2 are SNHLY and FYNNEI. The length of the CDR3 is 13 residues. The germline V and J ends were trimmed by 4 bases and 8 bases, with 13 bases remaining between them. The CDR3 sequence: CASSAQAQGTQYF. CDR3 nucleotide sequence: TGTGCCAGCAGTGCCCAGGCGCAGGGTACGCAGTATTTT. The full variable domain, its missing parts supplied by reference TRBV2 and TRBJ2-3, is EPEVTQTPSHQVTQMGQEVILRCVPISNHLYFYWYRQILGQKVEFLVSFYNNEISEKSEIFDDQFSVERPDGSNFTLKIRSTKLEDSAMYFCASSAQAQGTQYFGPGTRLTVL.

This clone was counted between two and nine times. At the DNA level, this CDR3 is encoded by other sequences in the same sample as well. The chain is built from TRBV6-6 and TRBJ1-2; the D gene is possibly TRBD1 (5 bases). The CDR3 runs to 12 residues. V was shortened by 4 bases and J by 5 bases, with 8 bases between the two germline ends. CDR1 is MNHNY and CDR2 is SVGAGI in the germline V gene (reference sequence). The DNA of the CDR3 is TGTGCCAGCAGTTCCGACAGTTATGGCTACACCTTC. Residues: CASSSDSYGYTF.

The CDR3 bases are TGTGCCAGCAGCCGTTTGGGCTTGACAATTAACTATGGCTACACCTTC. Residues: CASSRLGLTINYGYTF. The V gene is TRBV7-9, the J gene TRBJ1-2; D unresolved. Per germline, CDR1 SEHNR and CDR2 FQNEAQ (reference sequence). Deletions cut 5 bases from V and 1 base from J, with 17 bases between. The CDR3 covers 16 residues.

This rearrangement joins TRBV6-7 to TRBJ1-1; the match to TRBD1 covers 8 bases. TRBV6-7 is given ORF status, its function remaining uncertain. This CDR3 is 15 amino acids long. J lost 0 bases, V lost 5 bases, and 5 bases had no gene match. CDR3 sequence reads: CASSDRGPLNTEAFF. The CDR3 DNA is TGTGCCAGCAGTGACAGGGGCCCCTTGAACACTGAAGCTTTCTTT.

This clone has only one observation. The chain uses TRBV4-2 and TRBJ1-5; D is possibly TRBD1 (5 bases). The CDR3 consists of 14 residues. The V end was cut by 1 base, the J end by 3 bases, with 7 bases between. The V gene's germline CDR1 is LGHNA and CDR2 YNFKEQ. CDR3 residues: CASSQGQNNQPQHF. CDR3 DNA sequence: TGTGCCAGCAGCCAAGGACAGAACAATCAGCCCCAGCATTTT.

The V call is TRBV7-3, the J call TRBJ2-7; a possible D gene is TRBD2 (5 bases). Trimming took off 2 bases at V and 2 bases at J, with 13 bases between the two ends. CDR1 is SGHTA and CDR2 is FQGTGA in the germline V gene. This CDR3 has 15 amino acids. This CDR3 reads CASSLGPGLPYEQYF. The CDR3 bases are TGTGCCAGCAGCTTAGGACCTGGACTGCCCTACGAGCAGTACTTC.

This chain joins TRBV24-1 and TRBJ1-2; D ambiguous. Germline lookup yields CDR1 KGHDR and CDR2 SFDVKD. V dropped 1 base and J dropped 2 bases, with 7 bases sitting between them. The CDR3 contains 14 residues. CDR3 coding DNA: TGTGCCACCAGTGATTTTAGAGGGAACTATGGCTACACCTTC. Its protein is CATSDFRGNYGYTF.

The J gene is TRBJ1-1, the V gene TRBV2; maybe TRBD1 (6 bases). The CDR3 sequence is 12 residues long. CDR1 and CDR2 (germline): SNHLY, FYNNEI. Deletions cut 10 bases from V and 6 bases from J, with 15 bases between. CDR3 nucleotides: TGTGCCAACCGGGGGGGGGCCTCTGAAGCTTTCTTT. Its protein is CANRGGASEAFF.

There are a few counts of this clone. This chain links TRBV28 with TRBJ1-2, with D possibly matching TRBD1 (6 bases). Germline CDR1 and CDR2: MDHEN and SYDVKM. CDR3 size: 15 residues. The V end lost 10 bases, the J end lost 0 bases, and 18 bases lay between the germline ends. The CDR3 here is CATHPGDGANYGYTF. In nucleotides, the CDR3 is TGTGCCACCCATCCAGGGGATGGGGCTAACTATGGCTACACCTTC.